The following is a TCR beta chain sequence with its context. Antigen: not known. This sample was taken from a study of T cells in Graves' hyperthyroidism and ophthalmopathy. Study-wide results and caveats: In validation, the model predicted ophthalmopathy. These predictions came a median roughly 6.5 months before onset. Peripheral blood also featured most of the thyroid clonotypes expanded above 0.001.

V lost 7 bases, J lost 3 bases, and 7 bases stayed unmatched. The CDR3 is made up of 15 amino acids. Per germline, CDR1 MDHEN and CDR2 SYDVKM. Lactation, pregnancy, other autoimmune disease or uncontrolled infection excluded patients. Fresh 10 ml peripheral blood yielded PBMCs. Amplified TCR beta CDR3 regions came from RNA transcripts. The study used the HTBI primer set for a first-round RT-PCR of the TCR CDR3. TCRdb re-called the multiplex PCR reads with MiXCR, one entry per CDR3 protein. The data contain roughly 740,000 distinct CDR3 sequences, about a sixth of them singletons. The chain couples TRBV28 to TRBJ2-7; 12 bases map to TRBD2. The material sequenced was blood. This receptor was taken from a young man with Graves' hyperthyroidism. The CDR3 loop reads CASTRRTSGNYEQYF. The DNA for the CDR3 is TGTGCCAGCACTAGACGGACTAGCGGGAACTACGAGCAGTACTTC. Full variable domain (remainder filled in from reference TRBV28 and TRBJ2-7): DVKVTQSSRYLVKRTGEKVFLECVQDMDHENMFWYRQDPGLGLRLIYFSYDVKMKEKGDIPEGYSVSREKKERFSLILESASTNQTSMYLCASTRRTSGNYEQYFGPGTRLTVT.